This T cell receptor beta chain was sequenced during a study of T cells after yellow fever vaccination (dated by TCRdb to about 2019). For the study in its entirety: Libraries from fractions with low cell numbers were prepared with the SMART-Seq v4 Ultra Low Input RNA kit. To track T-cell clones before and after primary and booster YFV17D yellow fever vaccination, bulk TCR alpha and beta repertoires were sequenced longitudinally. Two healthy male donors made up the cohort, one aged 18 to 30 years and the other aged 30 to 39 years. Bulk PBMC replicates and cell subsets were isolated from blood drawn at multiple timepoints before and after both primary and secondary immunization. The investigation overall reported the following: The study included only two donors, which limits how far the findings can be generalized. The secondary T-cell response was weaker than the primary response but faster, peaking on day 5 instead of day 15. FACS-sorted repertoires could contain abundant contaminating clonotypes from the bulk population, so computational filtering was required. Most clones expanded after primary vaccination (about 95% of CD4 and approximately 86% of CD8) were re-detected after the booster, suggesting that broad memory maintenance occurred. A small fraction of clonotypes showed up in both the CD4 and CD8 compartments, probably as a result of convergent recombination.

In the case of this clonotype: No cognate antigen has been identified for it. No base qualities exist here, and no much larger clone lies one base off it.

The sequencing machine was an Illumina NovaSeq 6000. TCR cDNA was made using 5'RACE template switching, a step that added a universal primer site and unique molecular identifiers. Priming of cDNA synthesis was performed from both the TCR alpha and TCR beta constant segments. Library amplification involved two PCR steps, and the second step added sample barcodes and sequencing adapters. Sequencing of the libraries was done on either Illumina HiSeq 2500 (2x100 bp) or NovaSeq (2x150 bp). As for the original processing: MIGEC handled demultiplexing of reads and collapsing into UMI consensus sequences, while MiXCR performed V(D)J alignment. Clonotypes responding to the vaccine were identified with edgeR on replicate PBMC samples, with the criteria of FDR below 0.01 and a log2 fold change above 5 up to day 15. Bulk clonotypes were assigned CD4 or CD8 identity according to which sequenced CD4 or CD8 repertoire held them at higher abundance. Through fastp at Q25 and MiXCR, TCRdb rebuilt clones from the public reads, retaining in-frame beta chains. Each entry merges the rows of one CDR3 protein and shows their most common DNA and genes. The V and J calls follow TCRdb's processing rather than the paper's. The sample table holds over 250,000 distinct CDR3 sequences, of which approximately 4% were seen once. The ten most abundant clones make up around 23% of the sample.

Interpreted using the paper, the treatment or condition label stands for: live attenuated yellow fever vaccine strain. At each blood-draw timepoint, two biological replicates of bulk PBMCs were collected. A standard Ficoll-Paque protocol was used to isolate PBMCs from peripheral blood. TriZol was used to extract RNA from bulk PBMCs, CD4 and CD8 fractions, and dextramer-positive and dextramer-negative fractions. Between the V and J ends, shortened by 6 bases and 2 bases respectively, the junction contains 17 bases. Measured from the cysteine to the phenylalanine, the CDR3 is 16 residues long. Only CDR3 DNA is held: 48 bases, read in frame from base 1. CDR1 KGHSH and CDR2 LQKENI are derived from the germline V gene.

The sequenced sample was PBMCs, obtained 5 days after the yellow fever booster vaccination. The rearrangement combines TRBV18 with TRBJ2-1; no confident D gene assignment can be made. The clonotype was recovered from a man between 18 and 29 years old who received the YFV17D yellow fever vaccine. Here the CDR3 is given as CASSPDLPLTYNEQFF. In nucleotides, the sequence is TGTGCCAGCTCCCCGGACCTCCCCCTAACCTACAATGAGCAGTTCTTC.